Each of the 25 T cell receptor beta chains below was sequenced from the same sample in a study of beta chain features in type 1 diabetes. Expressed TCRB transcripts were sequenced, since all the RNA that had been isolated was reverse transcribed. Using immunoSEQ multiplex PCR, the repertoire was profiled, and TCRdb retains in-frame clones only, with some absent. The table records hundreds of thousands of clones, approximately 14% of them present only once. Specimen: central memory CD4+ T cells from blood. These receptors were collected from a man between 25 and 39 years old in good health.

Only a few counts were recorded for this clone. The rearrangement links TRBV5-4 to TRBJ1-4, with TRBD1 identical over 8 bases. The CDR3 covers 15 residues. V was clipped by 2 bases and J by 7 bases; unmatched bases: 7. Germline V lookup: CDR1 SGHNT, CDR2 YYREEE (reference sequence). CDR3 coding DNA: TGTGCCAGCAGCTTCCGGACAGGGTCATTTGAAAAACTGTTTTTT. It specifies CASSFRTGSFEKLFF.

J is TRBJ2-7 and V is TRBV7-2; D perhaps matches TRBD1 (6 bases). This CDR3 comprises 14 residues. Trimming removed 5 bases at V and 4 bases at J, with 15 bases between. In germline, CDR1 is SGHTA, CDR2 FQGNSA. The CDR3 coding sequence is TGTGCCAGCAGCCACGGTACAGGGTTGTACGAGCAGTACTTC. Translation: CASSHGTGLYEQYF. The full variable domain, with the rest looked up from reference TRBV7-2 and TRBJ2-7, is GAGVSQSPSNKVTEKGKDVELRCDPISGHTALYWYRQSLGQGLEFLIYFQGNSAPDKSGLPSDRFSAERTGGSVSTLTIQRTQQEDSAVYLCASSHGTGLYEQYFGPGTRLTVT.

The CDR3: CASSLASGGRAFGELFF. Here the CDR3 DNA reads TGTGCCAGCAGCTTAGCGTCGGGCGGGAGGGCCTTCGGGGAGCTGTTTTTT. The V gene is TRBV7-6, the J gene TRBJ2-2, with 9 bases lining up with TRBD2. Germline V gene lookup returns CDR1 SGHVS and CDR2 FNYEAQ. This CDR3 comprises 17 residues. Germline trimming cut 0 bases from V and 7 bases from J; bases unmatched to any gene: 9. Together with reference TRBV7-6 and TRBJ2-2, the CDR3 gives the full variable domain: GAGVSQSPRYKVTKRGQDVALRCDPISGHVSLYWYRQALGQGPEFLTYFNYEAQQDKSGLPNDRFSAERPEGSISTLTIQRTEQRDSAMYRCASSLASGGRAFGELFFGEGSRLTVL.

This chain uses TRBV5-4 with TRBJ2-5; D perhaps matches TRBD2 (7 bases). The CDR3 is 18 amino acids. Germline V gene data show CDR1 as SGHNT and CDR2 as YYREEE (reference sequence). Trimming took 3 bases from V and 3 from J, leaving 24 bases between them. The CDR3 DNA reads TGTGCCAGCAGCTCGGGACTACACAGGGCGGGGGAAAAAGAGACCCAGTACTTC. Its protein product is CASSSGLHRAGEKETQYF.

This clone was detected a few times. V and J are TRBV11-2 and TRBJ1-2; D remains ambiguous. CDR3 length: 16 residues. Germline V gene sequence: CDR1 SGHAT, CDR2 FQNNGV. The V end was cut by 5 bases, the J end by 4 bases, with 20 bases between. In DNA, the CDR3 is TGTGCCAGCAGCCCCCACGAGGGCAGCGGCGGCTATGGCTACACCTTC. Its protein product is CASSPHEGSGGYGYTF.

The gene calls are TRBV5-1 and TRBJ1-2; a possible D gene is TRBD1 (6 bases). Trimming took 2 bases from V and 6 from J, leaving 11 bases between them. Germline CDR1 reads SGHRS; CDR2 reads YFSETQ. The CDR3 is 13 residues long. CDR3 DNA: TGCGCCAGCAGCTTCCGACAGGCCGATGGCTACACCTTC. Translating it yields CASSFRQADGYTF.

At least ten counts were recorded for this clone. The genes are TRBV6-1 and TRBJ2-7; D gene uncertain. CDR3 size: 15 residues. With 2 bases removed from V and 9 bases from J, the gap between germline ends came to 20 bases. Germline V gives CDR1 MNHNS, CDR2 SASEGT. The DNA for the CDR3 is TGTGCCAGCAGTGAATTCAGTACGGAGTCTGCGGTGCAGTACGTC. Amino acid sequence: CASSEFSTESAVQYV.

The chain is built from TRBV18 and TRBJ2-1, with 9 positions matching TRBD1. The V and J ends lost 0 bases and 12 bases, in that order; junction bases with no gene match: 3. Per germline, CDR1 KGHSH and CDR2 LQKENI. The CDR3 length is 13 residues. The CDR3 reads CASSPPGTGTQFF. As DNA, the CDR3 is TGTGCCAGCTCACCACCGGGGACAGGGACGCAGTTCTTC. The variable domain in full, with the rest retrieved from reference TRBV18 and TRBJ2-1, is NAGVMQNPRHLVRRRGQEARLRCSPMKGHSHVYWYRQLPEEGLKFMVYLQKENIIDESGMPKERFSAEFPKEGPSILRIQQVVRGDSAAYFCASSPPGTGTQFFGPGTRLTVL.

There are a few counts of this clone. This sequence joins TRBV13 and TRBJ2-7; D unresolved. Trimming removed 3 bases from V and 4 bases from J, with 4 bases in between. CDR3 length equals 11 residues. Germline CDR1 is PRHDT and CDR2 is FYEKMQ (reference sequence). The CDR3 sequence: CASSLVYEQYF. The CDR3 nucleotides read TGTGCCAGCAGCTTGGTATACGAGCAGTACTTC.

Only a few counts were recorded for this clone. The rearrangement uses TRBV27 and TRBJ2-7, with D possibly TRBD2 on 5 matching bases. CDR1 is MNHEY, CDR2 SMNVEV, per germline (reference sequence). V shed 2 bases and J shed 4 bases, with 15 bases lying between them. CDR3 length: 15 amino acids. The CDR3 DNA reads TGTGCCAGCAGTTTAGCAGGACTCACTTGGTACGAGCAGTACTTC. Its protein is CASSLAGLTWYEQYF.

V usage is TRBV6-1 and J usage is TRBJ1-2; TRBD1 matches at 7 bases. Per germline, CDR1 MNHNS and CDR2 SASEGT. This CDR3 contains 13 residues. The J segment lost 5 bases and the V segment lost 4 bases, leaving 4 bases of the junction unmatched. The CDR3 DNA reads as TGTGCCAGCAGTGTTCAGGGGGAGTATGGCTACACCTTC. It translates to CASSVQGEYGYTF.

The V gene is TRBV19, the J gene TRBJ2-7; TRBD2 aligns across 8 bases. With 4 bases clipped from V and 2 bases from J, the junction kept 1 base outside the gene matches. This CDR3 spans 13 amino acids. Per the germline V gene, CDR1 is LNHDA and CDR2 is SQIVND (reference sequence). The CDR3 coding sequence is TGTGCCAGTAGTAGGGGACTAGCCTACGAGCAGTACTTC. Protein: CASSRGLAYEQYF.

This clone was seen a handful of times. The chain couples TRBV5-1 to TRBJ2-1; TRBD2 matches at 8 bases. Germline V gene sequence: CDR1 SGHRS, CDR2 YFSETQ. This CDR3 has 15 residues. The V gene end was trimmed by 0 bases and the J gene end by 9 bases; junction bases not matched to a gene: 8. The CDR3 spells CASSLGVVREVEQFF. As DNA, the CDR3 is TGCGCCAGCAGCTTGGGGGTTGTGCGGGAGGTTGAGCAGTTCTTC.

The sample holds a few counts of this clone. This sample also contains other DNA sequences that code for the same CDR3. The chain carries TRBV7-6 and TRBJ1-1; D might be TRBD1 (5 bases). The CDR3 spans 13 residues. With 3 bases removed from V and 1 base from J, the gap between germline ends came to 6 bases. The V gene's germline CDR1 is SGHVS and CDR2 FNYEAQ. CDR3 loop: CASSFRGNTEAFF. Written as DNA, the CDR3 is TGTGCCAGCAGCTTTAGGGGGAACACTGAAGCTTTCTTT.

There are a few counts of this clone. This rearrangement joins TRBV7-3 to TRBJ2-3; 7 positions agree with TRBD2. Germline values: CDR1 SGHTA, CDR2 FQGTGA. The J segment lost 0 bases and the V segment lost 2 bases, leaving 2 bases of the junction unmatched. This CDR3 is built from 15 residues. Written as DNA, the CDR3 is TGTGCCAGCAGCTTACCTAGCGGTAGCACAGATACGCAGTATTTT. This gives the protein CASSLPSGSTDTQYF.

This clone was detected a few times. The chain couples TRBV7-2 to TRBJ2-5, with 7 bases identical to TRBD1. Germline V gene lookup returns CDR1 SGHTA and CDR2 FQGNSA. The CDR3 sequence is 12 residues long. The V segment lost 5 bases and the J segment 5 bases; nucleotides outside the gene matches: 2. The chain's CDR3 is CASSLQGETQYF. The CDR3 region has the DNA TGTGCCAGCAGCCTACAGGGGGAGACCCAGTACTTC.

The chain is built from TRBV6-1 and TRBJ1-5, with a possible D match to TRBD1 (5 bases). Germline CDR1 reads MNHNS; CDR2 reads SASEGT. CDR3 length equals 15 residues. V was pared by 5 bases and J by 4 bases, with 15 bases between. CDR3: CASSFLRGQNQPQHF. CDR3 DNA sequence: TGTGCCAGCAGTTTCTTGAGGGGCCAAAATCAGCCCCAGCATTTT.

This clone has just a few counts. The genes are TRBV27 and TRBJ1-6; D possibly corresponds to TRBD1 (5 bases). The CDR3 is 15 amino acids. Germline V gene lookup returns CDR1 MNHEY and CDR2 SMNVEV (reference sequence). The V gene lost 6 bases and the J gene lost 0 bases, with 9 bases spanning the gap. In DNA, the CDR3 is TGTGCCAGCAGGTCCGGGGCCTCCTATAATTCACCCCTCCACTTT. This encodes CASRSGASYNSPLHF.

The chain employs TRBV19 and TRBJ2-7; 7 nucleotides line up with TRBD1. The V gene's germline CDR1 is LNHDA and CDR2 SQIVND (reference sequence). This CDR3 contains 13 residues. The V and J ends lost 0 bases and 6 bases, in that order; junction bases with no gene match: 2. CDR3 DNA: TGTGCCAGTAGTATAGAACCAGGGGGCGAGCAGTACGTC. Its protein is CASSIEPGGEQYV.

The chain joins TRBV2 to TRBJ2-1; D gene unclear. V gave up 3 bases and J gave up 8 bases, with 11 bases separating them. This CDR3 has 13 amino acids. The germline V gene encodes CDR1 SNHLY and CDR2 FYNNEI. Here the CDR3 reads CASSEANRYEQFF. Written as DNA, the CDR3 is TGTGCCAGCAGTGAGGCTAATCGGTATGAGCAGTTCTTC.

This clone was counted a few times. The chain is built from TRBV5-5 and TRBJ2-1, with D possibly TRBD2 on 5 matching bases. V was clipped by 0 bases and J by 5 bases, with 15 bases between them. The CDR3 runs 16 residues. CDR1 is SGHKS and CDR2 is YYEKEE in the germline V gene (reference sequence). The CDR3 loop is CASSLVYGVSDNEQFF. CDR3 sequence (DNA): TGTGCCAGCAGCTTGGTTTACGGGGTTTCCGACAATGAGCAGTTCTTC. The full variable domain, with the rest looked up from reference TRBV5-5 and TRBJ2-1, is DAGVTQSPTHLIKTRGQQVTLRCSPISGHKSVSWYQQVLGQGPQFIFQYYEKEERGRGNFPDRFSARQFPNYSSELNVNALLLGDSALYLCASSLVYGVSDNEQFFGPGTRLTVL.

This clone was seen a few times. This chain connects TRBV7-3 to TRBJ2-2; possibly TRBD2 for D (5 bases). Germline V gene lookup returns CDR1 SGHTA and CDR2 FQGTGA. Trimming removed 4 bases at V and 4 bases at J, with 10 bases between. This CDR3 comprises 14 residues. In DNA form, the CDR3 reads TGTGCCAGCAGCTCCAACCGGGGCACCGGGGAGCTGTTTTTT. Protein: CASSSNRGTGELFF.

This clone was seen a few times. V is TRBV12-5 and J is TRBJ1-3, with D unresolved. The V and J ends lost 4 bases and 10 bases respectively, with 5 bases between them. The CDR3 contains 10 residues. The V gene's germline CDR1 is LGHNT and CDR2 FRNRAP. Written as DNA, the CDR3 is TGTGCTAGTGGTTCCCTAACCATATATTTT. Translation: CASGSLTIYF.

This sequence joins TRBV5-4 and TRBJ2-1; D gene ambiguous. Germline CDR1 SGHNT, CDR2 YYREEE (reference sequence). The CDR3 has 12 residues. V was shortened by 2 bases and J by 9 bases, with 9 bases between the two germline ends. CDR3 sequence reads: CASSFDVGEQFF. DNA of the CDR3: TGTGCCAGCAGCTTTGATGTGGGTGAGCAGTTCTTC.

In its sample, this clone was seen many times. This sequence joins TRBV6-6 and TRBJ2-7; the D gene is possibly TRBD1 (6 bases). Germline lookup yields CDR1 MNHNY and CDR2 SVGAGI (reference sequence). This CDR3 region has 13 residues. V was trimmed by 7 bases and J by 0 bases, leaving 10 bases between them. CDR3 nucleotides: TGTGCCAGCACCCCGGACAGCTCCTACGAGCAGTACGTC. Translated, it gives CASTPDSSYEQYV.